The 6 T cell receptor beta chains below were found in one sample sequenced in a study of T-cell reconstitution after alpha-beta-depleted transplantation in children. Unique molecular identifiers were incorporated during preparation of the TCRbeta library. TCRdb processed the PCR reads anew with MiXCR; each CDR3 protein has one entry. The sample includes almost 400,000 distinct CDR3 sequences, around 21% of them seen just once. The sample consisted of PBMCs from the stem cell graft donor, taken from the stem cell graft. The receptors stem from a human donor who donated a stem cell graft to a child with acute myeloid leukemia.

This clonotype turned up a few times. This chain uses TRBV20-1 with TRBJ2-3, with TRBD2 matching 9 bases. Trimming at V came to 5 bases and at J to 6 bases, leaving 6 bases not matched to a gene. The CDR3 contains 13 residues. CDR1 and CDR2 from the germline V gene are DFQATT and SNEGSKA (reference sequence). The CDR3 region has the DNA TGCAGTGCTCCGGGACTAGCAAGGGATACGCAGTATTTT. Protein: CSAPGLARDTQYF.

This chain uses TRBV7-9 with TRBJ2-3; D possibly corresponds to TRBD2 (6 bases). V gave up 1 base and J gave up 3 bases, with 17 bases separating them. This CDR3 contains 17 residues. CDR1 and CDR2 from the germline V gene are SEHNR and FQNEAQ (reference sequence). For the CDR3, the DNA is TGTGCCAGCAGCTTAGTAGTGGCCTTTGGAGGGACAGATACGCAGTATTTT. Amino acids: CASSLVVAFGGTDTQYF.

This clonotype turned up a few times. This chain connects TRBV4-1 to TRBJ1-4; a possible D gene is TRBD1 (6 bases). V gave up 5 bases and J gave up 8 bases, with 12 bases separating them. This CDR3 comprises 13 residues. In germline, CDR1 is MGHRA, CDR2 YSYEKL. For the CDR3, the DNA is TGCGCCAGCAGCGTAACCCAGGGGGAAAAACTGTTTTTT. It is translated as CASSVTQGEKLFF.

The table lists this clonotype with a few counts. The V gene is TRBV2, the J gene TRBJ1-2; the D gene is possibly TRBD1 (5 bases). V lost 1 base, J lost 0 bases, and 9 bases lay in between. The germline V gene has CDR1 SNHLY and CDR2 FYNNEI. The CDR3 covers 15 residues. Here the CDR3 DNA reads TGTGCCAGCAGTGAAGTGCAGGGCACTAACTATGGCTACACCTTC. The encoded protein is CASSEVQGTNYGYTF.

This clonotype occurred a few times. A read error may produce the germline difference seen at one junction end. The chain is built from TRBV4-1 and TRBJ2-1; TRBD2 agrees at 9 bases. This CDR3 is 14 amino acids long. Germline CDR1 is MGHRA and CDR2 is YSYEKL. The DNA of the CDR3 is TGCGCCAGCAGCCAAGATGAAGGTCAGGGACTAGCATCCTTC. This encodes CASSQDEGQGLASF.

This clonotype appeared many times. The rearrangement links TRBV19 to TRBJ2-1, with unresolved D. There are 11 residues in the CDR3. Trimming stripped 5 bases from V and 7 bases from J, with 6 bases between. Per germline, CDR1 LNHDA and CDR2 SQIVND (reference sequence). CDR3: CASSAQNEQFF. The CDR3 DNA reads TGTGCCAGTAGTGCTCAGAATGAGCAGTTCTTC. Supplemented by reference TRBV19 and TRBJ2-1, the full variable domain reads DGGITQSPKYLFRKEGQNVTLSCEQNLNHDAMYWYRQDPGQGLRLIYYSQIVNDFQKGDIAEGYSVSREKKESFPLTVTSAQKNPTAFYLCASSAQNEQFFGPGTRLTVL.